These T cell receptor beta chains were read from a single sample in a study of lymphopenia after photon versus proton radiotherapy. Method: immunoSEQ multiplex PCR; TCRdb's copy keeps in-frame clones and lacks some. The sample records 60,000 to 75,000 clones, around 90% being singletons. The source material was peripheral blood, sampled from a patient treated with proton-based radiotherapy. The receptors shown here come from a man older than 75 with esophageal cancer. CDR3s include the opening cysteine and the closing phenylalanine or tryptophan. Each record gives: D gene, clone size, J gene, V gene, CDR3 DNA, CDR3 protein. A D gene is named only where the DNA matches it firmly. Clone size is not always given. Where it is, it says once, few, many or a class for expanded clones.

TRBD1 | few | TRBJ1-2 | TRBV5-1 | TGCGCCAGCAGCTTTCGACAGGGTCCCTCCTCTGGCTACACCTTC | CASSFRQGPSSGYTF
. | once | TRBJ2-5 | TRBV5-4 | TGTGCCAGCAGCCCTGTGCGGGGTTTCCAAGAGACCCAGTACTTC | CASSPVRGFQETQYF
. | . | TRBJ2-5 | TRBV2 | TGTGCCAGCAGTGTAAAAGAGACCCAGTACTTC | CASSVKETQYF
. | . | TRBJ2-1 | TRBV11-2 | TGTGCCAGCAGCTTGGGCAGGAACAATGAGCAGTTCTTC | CASSLGRNNEQFF
. | once | TRBJ2-2 | TRBV5-4 | TGTGCCAGCAAGCTCGGGTACACCGGGGAGCTGTTTTTT | CASKLGYTGELFF
. | . | TRBJ2-3 | TRBV2 | TGTGCCAGCATGCTGGCAGATACGCAGTATTTT | CASMLADTQYF
. | . | TRBJ2-3 | TRBV2 | TGTGCCAGCAGTCCCACCGGCAGAGACACAGATACGCAGTATTTT | CASSPTGRDTDTQYF
TRBD1 | . | TRBJ2-1 | TRBV7-9 | TGTGCCAGCAGCTCCCTCCCGGGACAGGGGATTGATGAGCAGTTCTTC | CASSSLPGQGIDEQFF
TRBD2 | once | TRBJ2-7 | TRBV4-3 | TGCGCCAGCAGCCAAGCTCGGACTAGCGGGAGTTTCTACGAGCAGTACTTC | CASSQARTSGSFYEQYF
. | once | TRBJ1-5 | TRBV19 | TGTGCTAGTAGTACGGGAGGGGGCAATCAGCCCCAGCATTTT | CASSTGGGNQPQHF
. | . | TRBJ1-1 | TRBV6-1 | TGTGCCAGCAGTGATAACGTTAACACTGAAGCTTTCTTT | CASSDNVNTEAFF
. | . | TRBJ2-3 | TRBV19 | TGTGCCAGTAGTGCGGGCAGGGTCACAGATACGCAGTATTTT | CASSAGRVTDTQYF
. | . | TRBJ2-1 | TRBV21-1 | TGTGCCAGCAGCAAGCAGTTTCTTCTTCAATACCGGGACTACTACAATGAGCAGTTCTTC | CASSKQFLLQYRDYYNEQFF